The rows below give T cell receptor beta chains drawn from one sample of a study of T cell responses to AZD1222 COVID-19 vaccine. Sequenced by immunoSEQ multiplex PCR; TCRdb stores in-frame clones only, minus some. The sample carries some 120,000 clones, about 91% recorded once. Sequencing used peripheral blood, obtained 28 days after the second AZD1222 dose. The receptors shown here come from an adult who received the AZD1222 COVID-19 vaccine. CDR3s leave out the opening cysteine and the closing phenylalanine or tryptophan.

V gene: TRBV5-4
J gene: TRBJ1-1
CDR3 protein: ASSMAPGYNTEAF

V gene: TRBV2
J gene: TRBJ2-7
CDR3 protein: ASTRDSESSYEQY

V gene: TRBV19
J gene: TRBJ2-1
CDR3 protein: ASMAWGVAHEQF

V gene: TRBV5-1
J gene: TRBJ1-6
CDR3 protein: ASSPRTGFNSPLH

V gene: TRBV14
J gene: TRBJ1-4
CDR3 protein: ASSQAVGQNLNEKLF

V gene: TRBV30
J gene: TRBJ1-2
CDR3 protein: AWSGGQGGFGYT

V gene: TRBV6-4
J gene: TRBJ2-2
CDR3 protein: ASSDGQGVTGELF

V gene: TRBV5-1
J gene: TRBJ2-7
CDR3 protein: ASSLVGFPGEQY

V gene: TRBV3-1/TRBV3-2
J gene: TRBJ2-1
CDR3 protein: ASSQIGNEQF

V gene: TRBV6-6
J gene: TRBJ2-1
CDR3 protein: ASTGRTSYNEQF

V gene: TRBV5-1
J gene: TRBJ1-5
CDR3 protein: ASSLSGVGGQPQH

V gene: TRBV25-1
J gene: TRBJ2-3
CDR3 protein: ASAGTSGSTDTQY

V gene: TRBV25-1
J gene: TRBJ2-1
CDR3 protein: ASSASGLGVYNEQF

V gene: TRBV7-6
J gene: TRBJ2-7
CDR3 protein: ASSFPRQGRSYEQY

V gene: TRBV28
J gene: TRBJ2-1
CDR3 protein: ASSFNQAPSYNEQF

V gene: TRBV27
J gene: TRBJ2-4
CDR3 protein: ASSLFGRLAKNIQY

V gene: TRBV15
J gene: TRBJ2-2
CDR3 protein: ATQSGRATGELF

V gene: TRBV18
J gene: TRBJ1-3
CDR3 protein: ASSPFRGEGGNTIY

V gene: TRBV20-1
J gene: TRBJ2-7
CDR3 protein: SANEQY

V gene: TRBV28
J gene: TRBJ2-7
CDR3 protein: ATKMGRGVSEQY

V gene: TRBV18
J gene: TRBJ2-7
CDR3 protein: ASSLYSGDSSYEQY

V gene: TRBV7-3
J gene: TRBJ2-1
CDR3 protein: ASRSQGGEQF

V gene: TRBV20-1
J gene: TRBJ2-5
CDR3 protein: SAPGRETQY

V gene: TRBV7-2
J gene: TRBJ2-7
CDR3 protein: ASSVAQHYEQY

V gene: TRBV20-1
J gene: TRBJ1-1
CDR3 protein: SASSRTGVGAF

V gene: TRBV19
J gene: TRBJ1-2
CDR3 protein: ASSIDLRGAYYGYT

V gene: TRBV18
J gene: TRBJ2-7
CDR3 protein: ASSRGASNEQY

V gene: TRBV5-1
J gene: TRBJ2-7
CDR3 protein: ASSFVQTSLDYEQY

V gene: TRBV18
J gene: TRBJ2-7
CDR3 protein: ASSPGRREGEQY

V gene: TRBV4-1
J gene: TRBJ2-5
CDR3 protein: ASSQVGGGETQY

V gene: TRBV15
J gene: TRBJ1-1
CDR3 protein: ATSRDGEGLGTEAF

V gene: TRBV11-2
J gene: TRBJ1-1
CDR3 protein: ASSLLNRETQPF

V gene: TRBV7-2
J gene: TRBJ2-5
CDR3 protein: ASSLVYWRSRETQY

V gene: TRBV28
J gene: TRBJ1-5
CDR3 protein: ASGYGRGWQPQH

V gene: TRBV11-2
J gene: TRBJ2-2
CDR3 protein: ASSFIGLDSGELF

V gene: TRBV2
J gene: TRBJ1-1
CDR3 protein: ASSPGARGTEAF

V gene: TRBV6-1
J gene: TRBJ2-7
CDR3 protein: ASSEGEVWREGLYEQY

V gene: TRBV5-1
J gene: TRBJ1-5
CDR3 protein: ASSSGYSNQPQH

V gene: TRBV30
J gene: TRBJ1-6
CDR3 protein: AWGQSNSPLH

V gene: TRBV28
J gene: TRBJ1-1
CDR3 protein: ASSLSGGALGAF

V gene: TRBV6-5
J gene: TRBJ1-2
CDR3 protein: ASSNIVQGDYGYT

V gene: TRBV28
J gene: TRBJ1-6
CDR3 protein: ASRRDREWTNSPLH

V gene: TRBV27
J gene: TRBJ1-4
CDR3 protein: ASTEAGFGKLF

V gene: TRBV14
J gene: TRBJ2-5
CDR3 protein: ASSQDNAETQY

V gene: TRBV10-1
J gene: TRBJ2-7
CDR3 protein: ASSESGTGVYEQY

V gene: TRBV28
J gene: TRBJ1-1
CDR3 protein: ASNPIWQRRNTEAF

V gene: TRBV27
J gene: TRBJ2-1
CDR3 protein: ASSPRWDLGNEQF

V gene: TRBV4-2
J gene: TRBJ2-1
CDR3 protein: ASSQGFSSGTSYNEQF

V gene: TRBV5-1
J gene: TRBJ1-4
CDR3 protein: ASSPATSATNEKLF

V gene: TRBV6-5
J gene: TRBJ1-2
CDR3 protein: ASSLSRNYGYT

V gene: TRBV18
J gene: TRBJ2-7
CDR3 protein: ASSGANYEQY

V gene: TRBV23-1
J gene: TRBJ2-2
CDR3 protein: ASSPSSNTGELF

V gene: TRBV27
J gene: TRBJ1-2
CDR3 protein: ASSLSPRQAVYGYT